One sample yielded the 31 T cell receptor beta chains listed below, sequenced in a study of chemoradiotherapy in HPV16-positive cancers. Repertoires were generated with immunoSEQ multiplex PCR, while TCRdb's copy carries only in-frame clones and drops some. The sample consists of 950 to 1,300 clones, roughly 90% of them appearing once. Specimen: tumor tissue, collected from a patient who underwent chemoradiotherapy. Receptor source: a human donor with HPV-associated anogenital cancer.

The chain recombines TRBV5-4 with TRBJ2-1, with TRBD1 matching 7 bases. The germline V gene has CDR1 SGHNT and CDR2 YYREEE (reference sequence). The CDR3 is made up of 16 amino acids. Trimming cost V 0 bases and J 2 bases; bases outside gene matches: 5. CDR3 protein: CASSLEQGTTYNEQFF. CDR3 sequence (DNA): TGTGCCAGCAGCTTGGAACAGGGGACGACCTACAATGAGCAGTTCTTC.

CDR3 sequence: CASSGEDTATNEKLFF. CDR3 DNA: TGTGCCAGCAGTGGTGAAGATACTGCAACTAATGAAAAACTGTTTTTT. This chain links TRBV2 with TRBJ1-4; D is unclear. This CDR3 region has 16 residues. CDR1 is SNHLY and CDR2 is FYNNEI in the germline V gene. The V end lost 4 bases, the J end lost 0 bases, and 12 bases lay between the germline ends.

The chain joins TRBV2 to TRBJ2-1; D possibly uses TRBD1 or TRBD2 (5 bases each). Trimming took 11 bases from V and 4 from J, leaving 15 bases between them. The CDR3 is 13 residues long. Germline assignment: CDR1 SNHLY and CDR2 FYNNEI. The CDR3 here is CAHGAGRYNEQFF. The CDR3 bases are TGTGCCCACGGGGCAGGGCGATACAATGAGCAGTTCTTC.

J is TRBJ1-5 and V is TRBV28; D gene uncertain. Germline assignment: CDR1 MDHEN and CDR2 SYDVKM. The CDR3 covers 13 residues. Between the trimmed V and J ends, which lost 8 bases and 0 bases, there was a span of 8 bases. The CDR3: CASGRDSNQPQHF. Here the CDR3 DNA reads TGTGCCAGCGGGAGGGATAGCAATCAGCCCCAGCATTTT.

This sequence joins TRBV28 and TRBJ2-6, with TRBD2 as a possible D gene (6 bases). Germline loops: CDR1 MDHEN, CDR2 SYDVKM. V lost 2 bases to trimming and J lost 0 bases, with 8 bases between them. This CDR3 comprises 16 residues. The chain's CDR3 is CASSLGGFSGANVLTF. The DNA for the CDR3 is TGTGCCAGCAGTTTAGGGGGGTTCTCTGGGGCCAACGTCCTGACTTTC.

V is TRBV9 and J is TRBJ2-3; no clear D gene. CDR3 length: 16 amino acids. The germline gives CDR1 SGDLS, CDR2 YYNGEE. Deletions cut 3 bases from V and 0 bases from J, with 14 bases between. CDR3 sequence reads: CASSAFPHTSTDTQYF. The CDR3, as DNA: TGTGCCAGCAGCGCCTTTCCTCACACTAGCACAGATACGCAGTATTTT.

The chain joins TRBV9 to TRBJ2-2; 7 nucleotides align to TRBD2. Trimming cost V 1 base and J 7 bases; bases outside gene matches: 7. In germline, CDR1 is SGDLS, CDR2 YYNGEE. The CDR3 is 15 residues long. CDR3 sequence (DNA): TGTGCCAGCAGCGTATTCAGCGGGATAAGCGGGGAGCTGTTTTTT. Its translation is CASSVFSGISGELFF.

CDR3 bases: TGTGCCAGCAGCCCACCACCTACCACTGGGGCCAACGTCCTGACTTTC. It translates to CASSPPPTTGANVLTF. The V call is TRBV7-2, the J call TRBJ2-6; D is undetermined. This CDR3 has 16 amino acids. V was shortened by 5 bases and J by 2 bases, with 13 bases between the two germline ends. Germline V gene sequence: CDR1 SGHTA, CDR2 FQGNSA.

This clone appeared a single time. The V call is TRBV5-6, the J call TRBJ2-7; a weak D match, TRBD2 (6 bases). CDR1 SGHDT and CDR2 YYEEEE come from the germline V gene. This CDR3 is 15 amino acids long. Trimming stripped 1 base from V and 7 bases from J, with 18 bases between. DNA of the CDR3: TGTGCCAGCAGCTTGAAGGTCGGACTACCCTTTGAGCAGTACTTC. It yields the protein CASSLKVGLPFEQYF.

The chain employs TRBV18 and TRBJ1-1, with TRBD1 identical over 7 bases. Losses at the gene ends were 3 bases for V and 3 bases for J; bases not matched to a gene: 4. Germline V CDR1 and CDR2: KGHSH, LQKENI. The CDR3 loop spans 14 amino acids. This CDR3 reads CASSPYRGDTEAFF. The CDR3 DNA follows: TGTGCCAGCTCACCCTACAGGGGCGACACTGAAGCTTTCTTT.

The chain carries TRBV27 and TRBJ1-2; 8 bases are a match to TRBD1. The CDR3 covers 13 residues. Germline CDR1 is MNHEY and CDR2 is SMNVEV (reference sequence). The junction had 10 bases not matched to a gene; V was cut back by 10 bases and J by 6 bases. The CDR3: CATKDRERDGYTF. The CDR3 region has the DNA TGTGCCACCAAGGACAGGGAGAGAGATGGCTACACCTTC.

This sequence joins TRBV30 and TRBJ2-1, with D possibly matching TRBD1 (6 bases). Germline V CDR1 and CDR2: GTSNPN, SVGIG (reference sequence). V dropped 0 bases and J dropped 8 bases, with 17 bases sitting between them. The CDR3 sequence is 15 residues long. The CDR3 DNA sequence: TGTGCCTGGAGTGTAGGGATTGCCCCAGGGGATGAGCAGTTCTTC. This codes for CAWSVGIAPGDEQFF. Filled out from reference TRBV30 and TRBJ2-1, the complete variable domain reads SQTIHQWPATLVQPVGSPLSLECTVEGTSNPNLYWYRQAAGRGLQLLFYSVGIGQISSEVPQNLSASRPQDRQFILSSKKLLLSDSGFYLCAWSVGIAPGDEQFFGPGTRLTVL.

The genes are TRBV19 and TRBJ2-7; TRBD2 might be the D (6 bases). V dropped 6 bases and J dropped 1 base, with 10 bases sitting between them. The CDR3 contains 13 residues. Germline CDR1 LNHDA, CDR2 SQIVND (reference sequence). The CDR3 region is CASSGSDSYEQYF. The CDR3 region has the DNA TGTGCCAGTAGCGGGAGTGATTCCTACGAGCAGTACTTC.

This sequence joins TRBV4-3 and TRBJ1-4; no clear D. Germline CDR1 and CDR2: LGHNA and YSLEER. V dropped 1 base and J dropped 5 bases, with 8 bases sitting between them. The CDR3 runs 14 residues. The CDR3 loop reads CASSQGTANEKLFF. The DNA of the CDR3 is TGCGCCAGCAGCCAAGGGACCGCCAATGAAAAACTGTTTTTT.

The genes are TRBV9 and TRBJ2-3; TRBD1 agrees at 8 bases. This CDR3 is built from 14 residues. V was pared by 5 bases and J by 4 bases, with 6 bases of the junction left unmatched. The germline CDR1 and CDR2 sequences are SGDLS and YYNGEE. The CDR3 sequence: CASSAGQGADTQYF. DNA of the CDR3: TGTGCCAGCAGTGCCGGACAGGGTGCAGATACGCAGTATTTT.

This clone came up once. This sequence joins TRBV28 and TRBJ2-3, with D perhaps TRBD1 or TRBD2 (6 bases each). Trimming cost V 6 bases and J 2 bases, with 18 bases left between them. CDR1 is MDHEN and CDR2 is SYDVKM in the germline V gene. The CDR3 sequence is 16 residues long. DNA of the CDR3: TGTGCCAGCAGAAGGGCAGGGGCGGGGATCACAGATACGCAGTATTTT. As protein: CASRRAGAGITDTQYF.

This clone was counted once. V and J are TRBV9 and TRBJ2-3; D not resolved. CDR3 size: 13 residues. Per the germline V gene, CDR1 is SGDLS and CDR2 is YYNGEE. V dropped 1 base and J dropped 2 bases, with 5 bases sitting between them. CDR3 sequence reads: CASSVQVTDTQYF. The CDR3 nucleotides are TGTGCCAGCAGCGTACAGGTCACAGATACGCAGTATTTT.

This clone was recorded only once. This chain links TRBV6-1 with TRBJ2-1; TRBD2 matches 10 bases. With 4 bases clipped from V and 6 bases from J, the junction kept 6 bases outside the gene matches. CDR1 is MNHNS, CDR2 SASEGT, per germline. This CDR3 comprises 15 residues. The CDR3 protein is CASSVASGSINEQFF. CDR3 coding DNA: TGTGCCAGCAGTGTGGCTAGCGGGAGTATCAATGAGCAGTTCTTC.

The V call is TRBV2, the J call TRBJ1-1, with D maybe TRBD1 (6 bases). The CDR3 length is 13 residues. Trimming took 6 bases from V and 0 from J, leaving 8 bases between them. Germline V gene lookup returns CDR1 SNHLY and CDR2 FYNNEI. CDR3 loop: CASRTGLNTEAFF. For the CDR3, the DNA is TGTGCCAGCAGAACAGGGTTGAACACTGAAGCTTTCTTT.

The chain is built from TRBV10-3 and TRBJ2-7, with 11 bases lining up with TRBD2. Losses at the gene ends were 11 bases for V and 4 bases for J; bases not matched to a gene: 16. The CDR3 is 16 amino acids. Germline-derived CDR1 and CDR2 are ENHRY and SYGVKD. The CDR3 nucleotides are TGTGCCTCGAGCCAGGTAGCGGGAGGGCCCGGGTACGAGCAGTACTTC. Its protein is CASSQVAGGPGYEQYF.

The rearrangement uses TRBV28 and TRBJ1-1; unclear D gene. The CDR3 loop spans 14 amino acids. Trimming stripped 5 bases from V and 0 bases from J, with 10 bases between. CDR1 is MDHEN, CDR2 SYDVKM, per germline. CDR3 sequence reads: CASSPDRMNTEAFF. In DNA, the CDR3 is TGTGCCAGCAGTCCCGACCGGATGAACACTGAAGCTTTCTTT.

The gene calls are TRBV2 and TRBJ2-1; possibly TRBD2 for D (7 bases). V was pared by 6 bases and J by 8 bases, with 20 bases between. This CDR3 contains 15 residues. Germline lookup yields CDR1 SNHLY and CDR2 FYNNEI. CDR3 coding DNA: TGTGCCAGCAGCTTACCGGGACATGCGGGGGATGAGCAGTTCTTC. It is translated as CASSLPGHAGDEQFF.

The chain is built from TRBV6-1 and TRBJ1-5; perhaps TRBD1 as D (6 bases). Trimming left V 9 bases short and J 3 bases short, with 12 bases between. The CDR3 is made up of 13 amino acids. Per the germline V gene, CDR1 is MNHNS and CDR2 is SASEGT. CDR3 protein: CASRQVNNQPQHF. The CDR3, as DNA: TGTGCCAGTAGACAGGTAAACAATCAGCCCCAGCATTTT.

The chain is built from TRBV28 and TRBJ2-7; D not certain. In germline, CDR1 is MDHEN, CDR2 SYDVKM. The CDR3 covers 13 residues. V was cut by 8 bases and J by 7 bases, with 18 bases left in between. As DNA, the CDR3 is TGTGCCAGCCTAAATTCGATATCGGTGGAGCAGTACTTC. This codes for CASLNSISVEQYF.

The chain is built from TRBV11-2 and TRBJ2-5; possible D gene TRBD1, 5 bases. The ends were cut back, 2 bases at V and 1 base at J, with 8 bases in the middle. The CDR3 extends over 14 amino acids. CDR1 and CDR2 (germline): SGHAT, FQNNGV. The CDR3 coding sequence is TGTGCCAGCAGCTTACTCGACAGCCAAGAGACCCAGTACTTC. It encodes CASSLLDSQETQYF.

The V gene is TRBV6-5, the J gene TRBJ2-7; TRBD2 matches 9 bases. The CDR3 spans 15 residues. V lost 5 bases to trimming and J lost 2 bases; unmatched junction nucleotides: 7. Germline-derived CDR1 and CDR2 are MNHEY and SVGAGI. DNA for the CDR3: TGTGCCAGCAGTCATCTAGCGGGAAGCCCCTACGAGCAGTACTTC. It specifies CASSHLAGSPYEQYF.

V gene TRBV11-2 combines with J gene TRBJ2-2, with a tentative D call TRBD1 (5 bases). V lost 0 bases, J lost 6 bases, and 11 bases lay in between. Per germline, CDR1 SGHAT and CDR2 FQNNGV. This CDR3 is built from 15 residues. CDR3 loop: CASSLESGPAGELFF. In DNA form, the CDR3 reads TGTGCCAGCAGCTTAGAATCAGGGCCGGCCGGGGAGCTGTTTTTT.

The J gene is TRBJ2-7, the V gene TRBV7-2, with D tentatively TRBD1 or TRBD2 (6 bases each). CDR3 length: 14 residues. Per the germline V gene, CDR1 is SGHTA and CDR2 is FQGNSA. The germline V and J ends were trimmed by 4 bases and 2 bases, with 12 bases remaining between them. The CDR3 loop is CASSSNREAYEQYF. DNA for the CDR3: TGTGCCAGCAGCTCAAACAGGGAGGCCTACGAGCAGTACTTC.

The chain uses TRBV5-8 and TRBJ1-4; D ambiguous. The V end lost 0 bases, the J end lost 8 bases, and 5 bases lay between the germline ends. This CDR3 comprises 12 residues. Germline V gene lookup returns CDR1 SGHTS and CDR2 YDEGEE. The DNA for the CDR3 is TGTGCCAGCAGCTTGGATGGAGAAAAACTGTTTTTT. The encoded protein is CASSLDGEKLFF.

This chain links TRBV6-1 with TRBJ1-1; D unresolved. The V gene's germline CDR1 is MNHNS and CDR2 SASEGT. This CDR3 is built from 13 residues. Trimming stripped 2 bases from V and 1 base from J, with 5 bases between. CDR3 sequence (DNA): TGTGCCAGCAGTGAAAGGGAGAACACTGAAGCTTTCTTT. The encoded protein is CASSERENTEAFF.

CDR3 coding DNA: TGTGCCAGCAGTGACTCTAGCGGGGGGGCCAATGAGCAGTTCTTC. Its protein product is CASSDSSGGANEQFF. The chain carries TRBV6-4 and TRBJ2-1; 11 nucleotides align to TRBD2. Germline lookup yields CDR1 MRHNA and CDR2 SNTAGT. With 0 bases clipped from V and 6 bases from J, the junction kept 1 base outside the gene matches. The CDR3 has 15 residues.